This T cell receptor beta chain was recorded in a study of blood T cell repertoires in COVID-19. Whole-study context: T cells, B-cell-depleted T cells, or PBMCs supplied cDNA or gDNA.

Cohorts were determined from participant-reported clinical history. This CDR3 is built from 14 residues. Germline CDR1 reads SGDLS; CDR2 reads YYNGEE. V lost 3 bases, J lost 2 bases, and 9 bases lay in between. Per the study methods: For nucleated cells, counts were estimated from reference gene primer amplification. Data came from immunoSEQ multiplex PCR; TCRdb stores just in-frame clones and leaves some out. For V, J and clone size, that table is used; D and trimming come from the DNA. The table lists about 270,000 clones, roughly 93% of them singletons. This sequence joins TRBV9 and TRBJ2-1; the D gene is possibly TRBD2 (6 bases). The sequence derives from a woman in her 40s with acute COVID-19. Sequencing was done on a sample of PBMCs or T cells enriched from blood (not recorded which). The CDR3 reads CASSGTGAYNEQFF. In DNA form, the CDR3 reads TGTGCCAGCAGCGGTACGGGGGCCTACAATGAGCAGTTCTTC.